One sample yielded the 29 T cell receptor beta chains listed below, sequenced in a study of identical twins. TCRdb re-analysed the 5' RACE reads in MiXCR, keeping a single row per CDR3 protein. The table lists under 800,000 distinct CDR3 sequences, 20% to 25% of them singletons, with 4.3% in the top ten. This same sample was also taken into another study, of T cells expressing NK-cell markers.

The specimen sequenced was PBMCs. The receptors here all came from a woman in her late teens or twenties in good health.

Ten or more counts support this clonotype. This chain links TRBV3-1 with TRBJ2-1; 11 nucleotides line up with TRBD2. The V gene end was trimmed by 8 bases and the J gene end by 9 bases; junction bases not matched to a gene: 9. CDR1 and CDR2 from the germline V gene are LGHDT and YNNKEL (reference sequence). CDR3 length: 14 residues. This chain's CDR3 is CASALAGGVGEQFF. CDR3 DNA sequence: TGTGCCAGCGCCCTAGCGGGGGGCGTAGGTGAGCAGTTCTTC.

Written as DNA, the CDR3 is TGTGCCAGCAGCTCGCCCGGGAGCACTGAAGCTTTCTTT. This codes for CASSSPGSTEAFF. This sequence joins TRBV7-9 and TRBJ1-1; D gene uncertain. There are 13 residues in the CDR3. CDR1 is SEHNR, CDR2 FQNEAQ, per germline (reference sequence). V was trimmed by 4 bases and J by 4 bases, leaving 10 bases between them.

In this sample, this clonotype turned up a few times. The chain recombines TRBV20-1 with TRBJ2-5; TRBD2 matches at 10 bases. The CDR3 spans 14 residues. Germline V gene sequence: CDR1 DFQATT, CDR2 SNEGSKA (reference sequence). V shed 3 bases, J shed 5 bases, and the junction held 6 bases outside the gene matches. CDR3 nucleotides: TGCAGTGCTAGCTCTAGCGGGAGTGGGGAGACCCAGTACTTC. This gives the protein CSASSSGSGETQYF.

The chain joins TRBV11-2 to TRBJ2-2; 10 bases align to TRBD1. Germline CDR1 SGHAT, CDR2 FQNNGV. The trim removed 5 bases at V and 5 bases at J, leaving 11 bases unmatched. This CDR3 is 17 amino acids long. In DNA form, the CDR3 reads TGTGCCAGCAGCGGGAACCGGGACAGGGGTTGGACCGGGGAGCTGTTTTTT. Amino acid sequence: CASSGNRDRGWTGELFF.

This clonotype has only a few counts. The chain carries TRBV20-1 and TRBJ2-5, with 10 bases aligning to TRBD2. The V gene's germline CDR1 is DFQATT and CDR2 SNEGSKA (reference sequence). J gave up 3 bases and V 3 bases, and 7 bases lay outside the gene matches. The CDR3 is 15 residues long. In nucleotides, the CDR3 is TGCAGTGCTAGGGTTGGTAGCGGGGGGAAAGAGACCCAGTACTTC. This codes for CSARVGSGGKETQYF.

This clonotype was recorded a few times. For the CDR3, the DNA is TGCAGCGCAGAAGGGGGTCCTAGCGGGAGTTACGAGCAGTACTTC. It codes for CSAEGGPSGSYEQYF. The chain carries TRBV29-1 and TRBJ2-7; 10 bases match TRBD2. V lost 7 bases to trimming and J lost 4 bases; unmatched junction nucleotides: 13. From germline, CDR1 is SQVTM and CDR2 ANQGSEA. CDR3 length: 15 residues.

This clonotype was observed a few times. The CDR3 region is CASKRTDNYEQYF. CDR3 nucleotide sequence: TGTGCCAGCAAGCGTACGGATAACTACGAGCAGTACTTC. V gene TRBV5-8 combines with J gene TRBJ2-7; no definite D call. Trimming left V 6 bases short and J 3 bases short, with 13 bases between. This CDR3 comprises 13 residues. CDR1 is SGHTS, CDR2 YDEGEE, per germline.

CDR3 nucleotides: TGCAGTGCTACGGGGCGTAGCGGGAGGTGGGCAGATACGCAGTATTTT. It translates to CSATGRSGRWADTQYF. The V gene is TRBV20-1, the J gene TRBJ2-3, with 10 bases fitting TRBD2. The CDR3 extends over 16 amino acids. V lost 4 bases, J lost 4 bases, and 11 bases stayed unmatched. Germline CDR1 DFQATT, CDR2 SNEGSKA (reference sequence).

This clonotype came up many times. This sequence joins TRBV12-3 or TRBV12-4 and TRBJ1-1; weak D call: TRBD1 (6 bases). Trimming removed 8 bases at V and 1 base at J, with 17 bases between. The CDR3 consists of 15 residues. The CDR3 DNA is TGTGCCAGCGGATACAGGGCGTCAGGGAACACTGAAGCTTTCTTT. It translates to CASGYRASGNTEAFF.

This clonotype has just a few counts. The CDR3 spells CASSLEAGAHNEQFF. CDR3 sequence (DNA): TGTGCCAGCAGTTTAGAGGCGGGCGCTCACAATGAGCAGTTCTTC. The chain is built from TRBV12-3 or TRBV12-4 and TRBJ2-1, with D maybe TRBD2 (5 bases). The length of the CDR3 is 15 residues. Trimming took off 1 base at V and 5 bases at J, with 12 bases between the two ends.

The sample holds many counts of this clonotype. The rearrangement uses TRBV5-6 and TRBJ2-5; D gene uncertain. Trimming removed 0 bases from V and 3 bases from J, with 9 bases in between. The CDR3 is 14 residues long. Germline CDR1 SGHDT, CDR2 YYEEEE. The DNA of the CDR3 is TGTGCCAGCAGCTTGGGTATGGGTAAAGAGACCCAGTACTTC. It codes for CASSLGMGKETQYF. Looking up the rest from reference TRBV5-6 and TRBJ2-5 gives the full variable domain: DAGVTQSPTHLIKTRGQQVTLRCSPKSGHDTVSWYQQALGQGPQFIFQYYEEEERQRGNFPDRFSGHQFPNYSSELNVNALLLGDSALYLCASSLGMGKETQYFGPGTRLLVL.

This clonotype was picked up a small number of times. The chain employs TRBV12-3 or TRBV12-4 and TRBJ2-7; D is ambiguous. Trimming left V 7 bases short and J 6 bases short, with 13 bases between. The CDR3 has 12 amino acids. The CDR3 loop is CASTYQKGEQYF. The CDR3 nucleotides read TGTGCCAGCACTTACCAGAAGGGCGAGCAGTACTTC.

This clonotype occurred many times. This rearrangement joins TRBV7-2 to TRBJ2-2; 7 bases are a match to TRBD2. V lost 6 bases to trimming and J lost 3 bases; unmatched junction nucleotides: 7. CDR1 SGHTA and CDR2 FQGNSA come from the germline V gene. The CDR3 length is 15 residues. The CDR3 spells CASRSGTIYTGELFF. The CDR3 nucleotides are TGTGCCAGCAGATCCGGGACTATATACACCGGGGAGCTGTTTTTT.

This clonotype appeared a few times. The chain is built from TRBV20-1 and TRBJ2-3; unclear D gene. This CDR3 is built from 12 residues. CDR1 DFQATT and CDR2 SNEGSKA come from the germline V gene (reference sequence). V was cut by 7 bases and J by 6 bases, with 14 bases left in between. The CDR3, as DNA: TGCAGTGGAGCGAAACAAACCGATACGCAGTATTTT. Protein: CSGAKQTDTQYF.

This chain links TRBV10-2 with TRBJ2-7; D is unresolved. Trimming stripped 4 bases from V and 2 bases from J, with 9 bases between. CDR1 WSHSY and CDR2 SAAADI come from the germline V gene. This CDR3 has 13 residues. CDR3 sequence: CASSARNPYEQYF. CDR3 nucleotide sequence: TGCGCCAGCAGTGCCCGTAATCCCTACGAGCAGTACTTC.

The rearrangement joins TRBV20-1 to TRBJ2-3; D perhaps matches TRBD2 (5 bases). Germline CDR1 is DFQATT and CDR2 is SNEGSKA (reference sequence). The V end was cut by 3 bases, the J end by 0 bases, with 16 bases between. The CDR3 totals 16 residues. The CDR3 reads CSASQISDTSTDTQYF. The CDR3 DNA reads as TGCAGTGCTAGCCAGATTAGCGATACTAGCACAGATACGCAGTATTTT.

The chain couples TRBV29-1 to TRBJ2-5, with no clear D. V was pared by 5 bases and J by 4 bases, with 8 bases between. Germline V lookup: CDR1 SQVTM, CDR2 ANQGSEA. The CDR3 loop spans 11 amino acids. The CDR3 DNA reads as TGCAGCGTTCTGACGGGAGAGACCCAGTACTTC. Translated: CSVLTGETQYF.

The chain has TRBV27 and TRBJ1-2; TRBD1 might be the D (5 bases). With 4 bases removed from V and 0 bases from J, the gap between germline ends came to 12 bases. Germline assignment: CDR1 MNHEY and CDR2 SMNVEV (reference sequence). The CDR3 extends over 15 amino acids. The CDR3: CASSSLGEANYGYTF. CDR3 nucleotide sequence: TGTGCCAGCAGTTCCCTGGGGGAAGCTAACTATGGCTACACCTTC.

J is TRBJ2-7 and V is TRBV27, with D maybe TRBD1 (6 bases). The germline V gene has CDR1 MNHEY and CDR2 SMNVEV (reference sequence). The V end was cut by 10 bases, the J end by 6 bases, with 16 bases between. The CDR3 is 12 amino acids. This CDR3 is CAIGRGVIEQYF. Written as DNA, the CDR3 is TGTGCCATTGGCAGGGGAGTAATCGAGCAGTACTTC.

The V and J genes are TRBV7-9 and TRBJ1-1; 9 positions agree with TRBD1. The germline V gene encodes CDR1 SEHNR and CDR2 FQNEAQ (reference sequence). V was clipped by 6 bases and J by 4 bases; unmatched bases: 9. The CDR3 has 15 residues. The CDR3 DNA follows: TGTGCCAGCAGACTTGGGGGACAGGGAACCACTGAAGCTTTCTTT. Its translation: CASRLGGQGTTEAFF.

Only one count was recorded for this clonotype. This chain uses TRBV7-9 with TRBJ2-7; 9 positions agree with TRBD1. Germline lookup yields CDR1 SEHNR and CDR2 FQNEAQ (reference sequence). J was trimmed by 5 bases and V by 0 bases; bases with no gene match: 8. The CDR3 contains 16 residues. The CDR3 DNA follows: TGTGCCAGCAGCTTAGCAGAGGGACAGGGTGTCGACGAGCAGTACTTC. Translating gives CASSLAEGQGVDEQYF.

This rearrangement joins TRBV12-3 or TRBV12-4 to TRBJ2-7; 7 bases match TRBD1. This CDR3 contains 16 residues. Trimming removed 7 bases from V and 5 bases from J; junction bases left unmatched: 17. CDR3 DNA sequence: TGTGCCAGCACACTCGAGGGGGCTGAGGGTTGGCACGAGCAGTACTTC. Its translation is CASTLEGAEGWHEQYF.

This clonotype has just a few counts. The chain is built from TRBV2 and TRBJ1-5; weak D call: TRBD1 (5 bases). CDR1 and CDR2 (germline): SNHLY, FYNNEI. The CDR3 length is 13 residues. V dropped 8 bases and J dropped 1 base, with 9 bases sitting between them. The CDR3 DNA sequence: TGTGCCAGCGACCGGGACAGCAATCAGCCCCAGCATTTT. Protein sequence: CASDRDSNQPQHF. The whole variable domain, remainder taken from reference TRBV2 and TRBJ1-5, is EPEVTQTPSHQVTQMGQEVILRCVPISNHLYFYWYRQILGQKVEFLVSFYNNEISEKSEIFDDQFSVERPDGSNFTLKIRSTKLEDSAMYFCASDRDSNQPQHFGDGTRLSIL.

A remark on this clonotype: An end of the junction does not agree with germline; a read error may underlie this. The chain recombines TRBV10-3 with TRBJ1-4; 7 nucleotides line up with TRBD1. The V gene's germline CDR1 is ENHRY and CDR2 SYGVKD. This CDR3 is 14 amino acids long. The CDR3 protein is CAIRGTAANEKLFF. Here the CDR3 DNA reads TGTGCCATCAGGGGGACAGCGGCTAATGAGAAACTGTTTTTT.

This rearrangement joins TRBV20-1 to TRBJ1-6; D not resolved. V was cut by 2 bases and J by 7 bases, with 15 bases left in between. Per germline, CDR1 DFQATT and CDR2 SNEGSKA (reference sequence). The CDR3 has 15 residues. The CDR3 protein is CSARFGPSANSPLHF. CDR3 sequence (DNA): TGCAGTGCTAGATTCGGGCCCTCGGCGAATTCACCCCTCCACTTT.

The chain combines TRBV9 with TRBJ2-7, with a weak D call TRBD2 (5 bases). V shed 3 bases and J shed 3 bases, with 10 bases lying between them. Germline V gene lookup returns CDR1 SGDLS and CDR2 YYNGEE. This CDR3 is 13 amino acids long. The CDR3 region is CASSGPRDYEQYF. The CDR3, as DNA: TGTGCCAGCAGCGGTCCTCGGGACTACGAGCAGTACTTC. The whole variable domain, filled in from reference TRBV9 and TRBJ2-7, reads DSGVTQTPKHLITATGQRVTLRCSPRSGDLSVYWYQQSLDQGLQFLIQYYNGEERAKGNILERFSAQQFPDLHSELNLSSLELGDSALYFCASSGPRDYEQYFGPGTRLTVT.

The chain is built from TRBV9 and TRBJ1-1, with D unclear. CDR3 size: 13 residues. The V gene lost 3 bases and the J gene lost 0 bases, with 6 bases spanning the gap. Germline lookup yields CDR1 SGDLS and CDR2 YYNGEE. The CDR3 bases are TGTGCCAGCAGCGCCCTACTGAACACTGAAGCTTTCTTT. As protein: CASSALLNTEAFF. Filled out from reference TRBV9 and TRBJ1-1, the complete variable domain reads DSGVTQTPKHLITATGQRVTLRCSPRSGDLSVYWYQQSLDQGLQFLIQYYNGEERAKGNILERFSAQQFPDLHSELNLSSLELGDSALYFCASSALLNTEAFFGQGTRLTVV.

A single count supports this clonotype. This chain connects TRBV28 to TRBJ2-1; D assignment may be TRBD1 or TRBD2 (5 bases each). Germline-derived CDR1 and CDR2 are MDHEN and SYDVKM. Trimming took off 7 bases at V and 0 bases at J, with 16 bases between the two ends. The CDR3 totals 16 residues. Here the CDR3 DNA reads TGTGCCAGCACCGCAGGTGGGGGTAGCTCCTACAATGAGCAGTTCTTC. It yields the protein CASTAGGGSSYNEQFF.

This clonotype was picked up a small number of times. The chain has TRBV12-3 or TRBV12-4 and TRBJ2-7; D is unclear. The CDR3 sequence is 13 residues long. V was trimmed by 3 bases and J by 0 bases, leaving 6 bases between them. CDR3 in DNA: TGTGCCAGCAGTTTTCAGGTCTCCTACGAGCAGTACTTC. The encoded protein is CASSFQVSYEQYF.